The next 22 T cell receptor beta chains were all read from a single sample in a study of shared clonotypes between healthy human individuals. Assay: immunoSEQ multiplex PCR; the TCRdb copy retains only in-frame clones and omits some. Among approximately 710,000 clones, about nine tenths were seen once, and the ten largest hold 30% to 35%. Sequencing was carried out using memory CD8+ T cells from PBMCs. The subset here: CD45RO+ cells pooled with CCR7-negative TemRA cells. Source of these receptors: a man younger than 35 in good health. Some clones in this sample may be carry-over from other donors' samples.

In this sample, this clone turned up once. This chain links TRBV7-9 with TRBJ2-7, with D perhaps matching TRBD1 (6 bases). Looked up from germline, CDR1 is SEHNR and CDR2 is FQNEAQ (reference sequence). Trimming stripped 4 bases from V and 0 bases from J, with 16 bases between. This CDR3 region has 16 residues. The CDR3 DNA reads TGTGCCAGCAGCTCAAGTCCCAGGGGTAGCTCCTACGAGCAGTACTTC. The encoded protein is CASSSSPRGSSYEQYF.

The chain employs TRBV29-1 and TRBJ2-3; 8 nucleotides align to TRBD1. Trimming cost V 6 bases and J 3 bases; bases outside gene matches: 5. CDR1 and CDR2 (germline): SQVTM, ANQGSEA. The CDR3 covers 13 residues. For the CDR3, the DNA is TGCAGCGTAACCAGGGGGCGGACAGATACGCAGTATTTT. Translating it yields CSVTRGRTDTQYF.

About this clone: The same CDR3 arises from other DNA sequences in this sample as well. V is TRBV27 and J is TRBJ2-7; 7 bases line up with TRBD2. This CDR3 has 15 residues. The J segment lost 1 base and the V segment lost 0 bases, leaving 3 bases of the junction unmatched. Per germline, CDR1 MNHEY and CDR2 SMNVEV (reference sequence). The CDR3 here is CASSLSGGGSYEQYF. CDR3 sequence (DNA): TGTGCCAGCAGTTTATCTGGCGGGGGTTCCTACGAGCAGTACTTC.

The chain has TRBV10-1 and TRBJ2-7, with 13 nucleotides matching TRBD2. There are 17 residues in the CDR3. The germline V gene has CDR1 WNHNN and CDR2 SYGVQD (reference sequence). The J segment lost 2 bases and the V segment lost 5 bases, leaving 9 bases of the junction unmatched. Here the CDR3 reads CASSMSAGTSGTYEQYF. The CDR3 coding sequence is TGCGCCAGCAGTATGTCCGCCGGGACTAGCGGGACCTACGAGCAGTACTTC.

Only one count was recorded for this clone. The CDR3, as DNA: TGTGCCAGTACCAAGGGACTCTCCCGATCGCAGTATTTT. It is translated as CASTKGLSRSQYF. The V gene is TRBV19, the J gene TRBJ2-3; D perhaps matches TRBD2 (6 bases). Germline CDR1 LNHDA, CDR2 SQIVND (reference sequence). The CDR3 covers 13 residues. The V and J ends lost 7 bases and 10 bases respectively, with 18 bases between them.

Remarks on this clone: Likely a read error: the CDR3 ends without its conserved phenylalanine or tryptophan. The chain carries TRBV29-1 and TRBJ2-7; tentatively, D is TRBD1 (5 bases). Germline V gene sequence: CDR1 SQVTM, CDR2 ANQGSEA. Trimming took off 0 bases at V and 3 bases at J, with 9 bases between the two ends. CDR3 size: 13 residues. CDR3 sequence: CSVEEGQGYEQYL. CDR3 bases: TGCAGCGTTGAAGAAGGGCAGGGCTACGAGCAGTACCTC.

This chain's CDR3 is CASSIGQGVFQETQYF. The DNA of the CDR3 is TGTGCCAGTAGTATAGGACAGGGTGTCTTCCAAGAGACCCAGTACTTC. The chain joins TRBV19 to TRBJ2-5; 7 positions agree with TRBD1. The CDR3 extends over 16 amino acids. V dropped 1 base and J dropped 1; count of bases not matched to a gene: 6. Germline V lookup: CDR1 LNHDA, CDR2 SQIVND (reference sequence).

The V and J genes are TRBV10-3 and TRBJ2-1; TRBD2 is a possible D gene (6 bases). Between the trimmed V and J ends, which lost 11 bases and 2 bases, there was a span of 22 bases. This CDR3 contains 16 residues. Germline-derived CDR1 and CDR2 are ENHRY and SYGVKD. Here the CDR3 reads CASTEPGLKTYNEQFF. CDR3 DNA sequence: TGTGCCTCGACGGAACCGGGACTCAAGACCTACAATGAGCAGTTCTTC.

This chain joins TRBV5-8 and TRBJ2-2; the match to TRBD1 covers 7 bases. Germline V lookup: CDR1 SGHTS, CDR2 YDEGEE. The ends lost 1 base at V and 3 bases at J; junction bases unmatched: 0. The CDR3 totals 14 residues. This CDR3 reads CASSLTGDTGELFF. The CDR3 DNA reads as TGTGCCAGCAGCTTGACAGGGGACACCGGGGAGCTGTTTTTT. The full variable domain, in which reference TRBV5-8 and TRBJ2-2 provide the parts outside the CDR3, is EAGVTQSPTHLIKTRGQQATLRCSPISGHTSVYWYQQALGLGLQFLLWYDEGEERNRGNFPPRFSGRQFPNYSSELNVNALELEDSALYLCASSLTGDTGELFFGEGSRLTVL.

The chain combines TRBV19 with TRBJ2-5; possible D gene TRBD1, 5 bases. The ends were cut back, 4 bases at V and 11 bases at J, with 26 bases in the middle. The CDR3 runs to 16 residues. Germline assignment: CDR1 LNHDA and CDR2 SQIVND (reference sequence). The CDR3 protein is CASSTRQSLALAEQYF. The CDR3 DNA sequence: TGTGCCAGTAGTACCCGACAGTCCCTTGCCCTGGCAGAGCAGTACTTC.

The chain couples TRBV28 to TRBJ2-7; no clear D. This CDR3 has 14 residues. The V gene's germline CDR1 is MDHEN and CDR2 SYDVKM. Trimming shortened V by 3 bases and J by 2 bases, and 11 bases separated the two germline ends. The CDR3 DNA follows: TGTGCCAGCAGTTTTTCCCCTCCGACCTACGAGCAGTACTTC. It is translated as CASSFSPPTYEQYF. Variable domain in full (rest from reference TRBV28 and TRBJ2-7): DVKVTQSSRYLVKRTGEKVFLECVQDMDHENMFWYRQDPGLGLRLIYFSYDVKMKEKGDIPEGYSVSREKKERFSLILESASTNQTSMYLCASSFSPPTYEQYFGPGTRLTVT.

V usage is TRBV6-5 and J usage is TRBJ2-1; 8 bases are shared with TRBD2. The CDR3 is 14 amino acids. Germline V gene lookup returns CDR1 MNHEY and CDR2 SVGAGI. The trim removed 8 bases at V and 4 bases at J, leaving 7 bases unmatched. The CDR3 sequence: CASGPSGYYNEQFF. DNA for the CDR3: TGTGCCAGCGGTCCTAGCGGGTATTACAATGAGCAGTTCTTC.

CDR3: CASSHDPLAGGGRTDTQYF. Here the CDR3 DNA reads TGCGCCAGCAGCCATGACCCTCTAGCGGGAGGGGGGCGCACAGATACGCAGTATTTT. The V gene is TRBV5-1, the J gene TRBJ2-3; 12 nucleotides align to TRBD2. The germline V gene encodes CDR1 SGHRS and CDR2 YFSETQ. There are 19 residues in the CDR3. The junction had 13 bases not matched to a gene; V was cut back by 4 bases and J by 1 base.

The chain joins TRBV5-1 to TRBJ2-7; 7 bases agree with TRBD1. The germline gives CDR1 SGHRS, CDR2 YFSETQ. The CDR3 extends over 14 amino acids. The V gene end was trimmed by 7 bases and the J gene end by 3 bases; junction bases not matched to a gene: 10. The CDR3 DNA reads TGCGCCAGCCGACAACGACAGGGCTTCTACGAGCAGTACTTC. Encoded protein: CASRQRQGFYEQYF. Filled out from reference TRBV5-1 and TRBJ2-7, the complete variable domain reads KAGVTQTPRYLIKTRGQQVTLSCSPISGHRSVSWYQQTPGQGLQFLFEYFSETQRNKGNFPGRFSGRQFSNSRSEMNVSTLELGDSALYLCASRQRQGFYEQYFGPGTRLTVT.

This clone was found once. The CDR3 region has the DNA TGTGCCATCAGTGAAACAGGGGGCATGGGGACTGAAGCTTTCTTT. It encodes CAISETGGMGTEAFF. The chain combines TRBV10-3 with TRBJ1-1, with 9 bases matching TRBD1. The germline V gene encodes CDR1 ENHRY and CDR2 SYGVKD. The junction had 7 bases not matched to a gene; V was cut back by 3 bases and J by 5 bases. CDR3 size: 15 residues.

The chain recombines TRBV5-3 with TRBJ2-7; 7 nucleotides line up with TRBD2. TRBV5-3 is sorted into the ORF group, with uncertain function. The CDR3 is 17 amino acids. The J segment lost 4 bases and the V segment lost 4 bases, leaving 17 bases of the junction unmatched. CDR3: CARSTNEASGDGYEQYF. The CDR3 DNA reads as TGTGCCAGAAGCACAAATGAAGCTAGCGGAGACGGATACGAGCAGTACTTC.

The gene calls are TRBV6-7 and TRBJ2-5; TRBD1 agrees at 8 bases. TRBV6-7 is designated an ORF whose function remains uncertain. The CDR3 is made up of 16 amino acids. The junction had 13 bases not matched to a gene; V was cut back by 7 bases and J by 3 bases. The CDR3 region is CASNPTGGLQKETQYF. CDR3 DNA: TGTGCCAGCAATCCTACAGGGGGTCTCCAGAAAGAGACCCAGTACTTC.

This chain connects TRBV10-3 to TRBJ2-7, with 12 bases that match TRBD2. Per the germline V gene, CDR1 is ENHRY and CDR2 is SYGVKD. Trimming removed 3 bases from V and 3 bases from J; junction bases left unmatched: 6. CDR3 length: 16 amino acids. CDR3 nucleotide sequence: TGTGCCATCAGTGAACCGCGACTAGCGGGGGACTACGAGCAGTACTTC. Translation gives CAISEPRLAGDYEQYF.

This chain links TRBV6-5 with TRBJ1-1; possible D gene TRBD1, 6 bases. V lost 2 bases, J lost 0 bases, and 10 bases lay in between. Germline CDR1 reads MNHEY; CDR2 reads SVGAGI. The CDR3 is made up of 15 amino acids. The CDR3 DNA is TGTGCCAGCAGTTACGGACAGAAGTTGAACACTGAAGCTTTCTTT. Protein sequence: CASSYGQKLNTEAFF.

The rearrangement uses TRBV5-1 and TRBJ1-2; possibly TRBD1 for D (5 bases). Germline-derived CDR1 and CDR2 are SGHRS and YFSETQ. Trimming stripped 3 bases from V and 8 bases from J, with 14 bases between. The CDR3 sequence is 13 residues long. The CDR3 coding sequence is TGCGCCAGCAGCTCCTCCTTGACAGAAGGCTACACCTTC. Amino acid sequence: CASSSSLTEGYTF.

In its sample, this clone was seen once. This rearrangement joins TRBV29-1 to TRBJ2-5; D is undetermined. Near its end, the DNA agrees better with TRBJ2-7, so the J call may be wrong. CDR3 length equals 13 residues. Germline-derived CDR1 and CDR2 are SQVTM and ANQGSEA. The CDR3 DNA sequence: TGCAGCGTTGAAGGGCGGCAGCGCTACGAGCAGTACTTC. Its protein is CSVEGRQRYEQYF.

Only one count was recorded for this clone. The chain recombines TRBV27 with TRBJ1-3; 8 nucleotides line up with TRBD1. J lost 2 bases, V lost 6 bases, and 3 bases had no gene match. Per the germline V gene, CDR1 is MNHEY and CDR2 is SMNVEV (reference sequence). This CDR3 has 14 residues. CDR3 residues: CASRNRGTGNTIYF. The DNA for the CDR3 is TGTGCCAGCAGAAACAGGGGGACTGGAAACACCATATATTTT.